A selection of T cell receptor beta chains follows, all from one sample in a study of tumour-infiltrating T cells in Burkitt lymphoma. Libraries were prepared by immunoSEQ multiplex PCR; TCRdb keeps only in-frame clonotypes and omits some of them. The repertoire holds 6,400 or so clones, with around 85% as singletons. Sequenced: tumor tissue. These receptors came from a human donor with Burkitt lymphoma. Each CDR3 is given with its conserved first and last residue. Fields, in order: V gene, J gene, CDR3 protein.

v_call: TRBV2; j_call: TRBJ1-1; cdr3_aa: CASSVRDRLNTEAFF
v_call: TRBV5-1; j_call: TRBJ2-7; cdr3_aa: CASSLGLFRGGSYEQYF
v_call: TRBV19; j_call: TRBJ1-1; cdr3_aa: CASSTGFSEAFF
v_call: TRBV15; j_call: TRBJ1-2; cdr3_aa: CATSTRQGAKGYTF
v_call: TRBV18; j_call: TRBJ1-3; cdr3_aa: CASSPARGDTIYF
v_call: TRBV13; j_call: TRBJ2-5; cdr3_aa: CASSLDRGTQYF
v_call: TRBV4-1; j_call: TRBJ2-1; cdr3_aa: CASSQDPGNEQFF
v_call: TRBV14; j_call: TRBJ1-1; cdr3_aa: CGPGAKSTEAFF
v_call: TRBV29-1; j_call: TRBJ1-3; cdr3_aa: CGVSRDFHSGNTIYF
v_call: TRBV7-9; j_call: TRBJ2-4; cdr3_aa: CASSLGAVLAKNIQYF